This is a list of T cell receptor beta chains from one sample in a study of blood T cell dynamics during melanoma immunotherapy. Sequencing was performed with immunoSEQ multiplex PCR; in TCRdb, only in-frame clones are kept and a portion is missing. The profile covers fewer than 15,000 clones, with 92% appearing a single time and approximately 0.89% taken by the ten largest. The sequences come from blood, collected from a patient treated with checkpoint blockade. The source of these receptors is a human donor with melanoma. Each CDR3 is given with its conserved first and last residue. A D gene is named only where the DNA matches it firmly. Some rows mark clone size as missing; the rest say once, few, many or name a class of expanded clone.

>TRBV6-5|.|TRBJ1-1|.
TGTGCCAGCAGTTACTCTCAGAACACTGAAGCTTTCTTT
CASSYSQNTEAFF
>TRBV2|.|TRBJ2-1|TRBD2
TGTGCCAGCAGCCCACGGGAGGGGCACAATGAGCAGTTCTTC
CASSPREGHNEQFF
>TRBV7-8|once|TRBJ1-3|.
TGTGCCAGCAGCCCACGGGGCTCTGGAAACACCATATATTTT
CASSPRGSGNTIYF
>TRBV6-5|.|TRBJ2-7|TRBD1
TGTGCCAGCAAAGGGACAGGGGGTACCTACGAGCAGTACTTC
CASKGTGGTYEQYF
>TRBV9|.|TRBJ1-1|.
TGTGCCAGCAGCGGGCCGGGGGGCTCGGAAGCTTTCTTT
CASSGPGGSEAFF
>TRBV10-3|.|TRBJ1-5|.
TGTGCCATCAGTGATGTGAATAGCAATCAGCCCCAGCATTTT
CAISDVNSNQPQHF
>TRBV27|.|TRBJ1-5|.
TGTGCCAGCAGCCTTGGCCTCTATAATCAGCCCCAGCATTTT
CASSLGLYNQPQHF
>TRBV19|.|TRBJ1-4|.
TGTGCCAGTAGTCCGAACAGGGTGATTAATGAAAAACTGTTTTTT
CASSPNRVINEKLFF
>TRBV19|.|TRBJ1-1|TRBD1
TGTGCCACCAGGGGGTTGACTGAAGCTTTCTTT
CATRGLTEAFF
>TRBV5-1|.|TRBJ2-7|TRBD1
TGCGCCAGCAGCCTCGGGACAGGGGGTCCCTACGAGCAGTACTTC
CASSLGTGGPYEQYF